These 9 T cell receptor beta chains share one sample of origin, sequenced in a study of coeliac disease. Study conclusions and caveats: In active celiac disease, intraepithelial and lamina propria TRB and TRG repertoires were less clonal than controls.

Some clones are missing from TCRdb's copy, which holds only in-frame ones; the method was immunoSEQ multiplex PCR. The data show 3,500 to 4,500 clones, 66% seen once. These receptors are not linked to any known antigen. The sample was intraepithelial lymphocytes from the gut. The receptors derive from a woman under 30 with active celiac disease.

The chain recombines TRBV28 with TRBJ2-5; 8 bases fit TRBD2. Per the germline V gene, CDR1 is MDHEN and CDR2 is SYDVKM. The CDR3 is 17 residues long. The V and J ends lost 3 bases and 4 bases, in that order; junction bases with no gene match: 13. In nucleotides, the CDR3 is TGTGCCAGCAGTTTCACCTTCCGGGGGGGCCGAGGAGAGACCCAGTACTTC. Amino acid sequence: CASSFTFRGGRGETQYF.

This chain connects TRBV27 to TRBJ2-1; possibly TRBD1 for D (5 bases). The V end lost 1 base, the J end lost 1 base, and 14 bases lay between the germline ends. From germline, CDR1 is MNHEY and CDR2 SMNVEV (reference sequence). The CDR3 consists of 17 residues. This CDR3 is CASSLLGVHDSYNEQFF. The CDR3 DNA reads as TGTGCCAGCAGTTTATTAGGGGTTCACGATTCCTACAATGAGCAGTTCTTC.

The chain links TRBV9 to TRBJ2-5; perhaps TRBD2 as D (6 bases). V lost 2 bases and J lost 5, with 13 bases in between. This CDR3 is 14 amino acids long. CDR1 SGDLS and CDR2 YYNGEE come from the germline V gene. Here the CDR3 DNA reads TGTGCCAGCAGCGTGTCGGAGGGTGGGGAGACCCAGTACTTC. This codes for CASSVSEGGETQYF.

The V gene is TRBV7-2, the J gene TRBJ1-2, with 7 bases aligning to TRBD1. CDR1 and CDR2 from the germline V gene are SGHTA and FQGNSA. V trimming: 1 base; J trimming: 5 bases; junction bases outside the gene matches: 1. The CDR3 consists of 13 residues. CDR3 protein: CASSLGQGYGYTF. The CDR3 nucleotides are TGTGCCAGCAGCTTAGGACAGGGATATGGCTACACCTTC.

V and J are TRBV9 and TRBJ2-3; maybe TRBD2 (6 bases). Germline CDR1 SGDLS, CDR2 YYNGEE. This CDR3 spans 14 amino acids. Between the trimmed V and J ends, which lost 3 bases and 2 bases, there was a span of 10 bases. In DNA, the CDR3 is TGTGCCAGCAGCGCGGGAGATTCCACAGATACGCAGTATTTT. Its protein is CASSAGDSTDTQYF.

Details on this clone: One junction end disagrees with the germline gene, perhaps due to a read error. The same CDR3 also results from other DNA sequences found in this sample. The chain couples TRBV4-1 to TRBJ2-4; D is ambiguous. Germline V gene data show CDR1 as MGHRA and CDR2 as YSYEKL. The CDR3 consists of 16 residues. The DNA of the CDR3 is TGTGCCAGCAGCCAAGGTGGTACATATTTTGGCAACATTCAGTACTTC. It encodes CASSQGGTYFGNIQYF.

The chain couples TRBV19 to TRBJ1-3, with TRBD1 matching over 7 bases. V dropped 3 bases and J dropped 0; count of bases not matched to a gene: 14. This CDR3 has 19 residues. CDR1 is LNHDA and CDR2 is SQIVND in the germline V gene (reference sequence). This chain's CDR3 is CASSILAIPGQSSGNTIYF. DNA for the CDR3: TGTGCCAGTAGTATCTTGGCCATCCCGGGACAGAGCTCTGGAAACACCATATATTTT.

CDR3 sequence reads: CASSLRDSRERFEAFF. DNA of the CDR3: TGTGCCAGCAGCCTCCGGGACAGCCGCGAAAGGTTTGAAGCTTTCTTT. This chain joins TRBV7-8 and TRBJ1-1; 7 bases line up with TRBD1. The germline CDR1 and CDR2 sequences are SGHVS and FQNEAQ. The CDR3 totals 16 residues. V lost 5 bases to trimming and J lost 7 bases; unmatched junction nucleotides: 16.

Points on this clone: One end of the junction is discordant with germline, which a read error may explain. The chain joins TRBV6-5 to TRBJ2-5; 13 positions agree with TRBD2. The CDR3 consists of 13 residues. Per the germline V gene, CDR1 is MNHEY and CDR2 is SVGAGI. CDR3 loop: CASRPRTSGGAHF. The CDR3 nucleotides read TGTGCCAGCAGACCCCGAACTAGCGGGGGGGCCCACTTC.